This T cell receptor beta chain was captured in a study of blood T cell repertoires in COVID-19. Profiled with immunoSEQ multiplex PCR; TCRdb holds only in-frame clones, not every one. The table lists 140,000 to 150,000 clones, 75% to 90% of them singletons. This sequence originates from a man aged 55-75 years who had recovered from COVID-19. Sequences were obtained from PBMCs or T cells enriched from blood (not recorded which).

The CDR3 is CASRRQGTYEQYF. CDR3 coding DNA: TGTGCCAGCAGGAGACAGGGTACCTACGAGCAGTACTTC. The chain joins TRBV2 to TRBJ2-7; 7 bases are shared with TRBD1. Germline values: CDR1 SNHLY, CDR2 FYNNEI. CDR3 length equals 13 residues. V was clipped by 6 bases and J by 2 bases; unmatched bases: 4.